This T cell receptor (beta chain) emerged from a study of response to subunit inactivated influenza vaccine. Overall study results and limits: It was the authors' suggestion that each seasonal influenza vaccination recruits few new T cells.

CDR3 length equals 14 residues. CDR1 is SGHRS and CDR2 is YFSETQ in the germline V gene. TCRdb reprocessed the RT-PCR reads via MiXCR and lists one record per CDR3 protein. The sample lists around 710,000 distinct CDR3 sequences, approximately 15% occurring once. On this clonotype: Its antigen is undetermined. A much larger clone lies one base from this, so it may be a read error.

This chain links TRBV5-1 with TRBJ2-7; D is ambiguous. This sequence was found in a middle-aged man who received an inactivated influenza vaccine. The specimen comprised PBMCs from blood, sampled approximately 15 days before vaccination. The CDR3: CPSSPRTDPYEQYF. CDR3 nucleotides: TGCCCCAGCAGCCCCCGAACAGATCCCTACGAGCAGTACTTC.